A selection of T cell receptor beta chains follows, all from one sample in a study of T cell responses to AZD1222 COVID-19 vaccine. Sequencing used immunoSEQ multiplex PCR; TCRdb keeps in-frame clones, though not all of them. The sample lists some 190,000 clones; roughly 92% were seen once. The input for sequencing was peripheral blood, taken on day 0 of AZD1222 vaccination. The source of these receptors is an adult in good health. Both conserved end residues are part of each CDR3. A D gene is named only where the DNA matches it firmly. Only some rows state a clone size, as once, few, many or a class for expanded clones.

TGTGCCAGCACCTCCTTTGGGAAGTCTGGGGAGCTGTTTTTT | CASTSFGKSGELFF | . | TRBJ2-2 | . | TRBV6-5
TGTGCCAGCTCACCGTTGCAAGGGTACGAGCAGTACTTC | CASSPLQGYEQYF | . | TRBJ2-7 | . | TRBV18
TGTGCTAGTGGTTTGGCCTCGGACAGGGCGAATGAAAAACTGTTTTTT | CASGLASDRANEKLFF | once | TRBJ1-4 | TRBD1 | TRBV12-5
TGCGCCAGCAGCCAAGACATCGGCCCACGCCTAAAAACTGAAGCTTTCTTT | CASSQDIGPRLKTEAFF | . | TRBJ1-1 | . | TRBV4-1
TGTGCCAGCAGGGGTACAGGGGGCGCGACCCCCAACACTGAAGCTTTCTTT | CASRGTGGATPNTEAFF | . | TRBJ1-1 | TRBD1 | TRBV7-9
TGTGCCTGGAGCGCAAATAGCAATCAGCCCCAGCATTTT | CAWSANSNQPQHF | once | TRBJ1-5 | . | TRBV30
TGTGCCAGCACTTCCCAAGGGGGGGCAAACTATGGCTACACCTTC | CASTSQGGANYGYTF | . | TRBJ1-2 | . | TRBV5-5
TGTGCCAGCAGCGGGGGAGGGACCCTTAGCACAGATACGCAGTATTTT | CASSGGGTLSTDTQYF | . | TRBJ2-3 | TRBD2 | TRBV3-1/TRBV3-2
TGTGCCACCAGCAGGGACAGGGGCGTTCAGCCCCAGCATTTT | CATSRDRGVQPQHF | . | TRBJ1-5 | TRBD1 | TRBV15
TGTGCCAGCAGCTTAGCCGGACAGCTAAATCAGCCCCAGCATTTT | CASSLAGQLNQPQHF | . | TRBJ1-5 | . | TRBV7-2
TGTGCCAGCAGTCTCGGGGGGTCCGGAACAGATACGCAGTATTTT | CASSLGGSGTDTQYF | . | TRBJ2-3 | TRBD2 | TRBV28
TGTGCCAGCAGCCAAGCGGGGCTAGAGACCCAGTACTTC | CASSQAGLETQYF | once | TRBJ2-5 | TRBD2 | TRBV7-3